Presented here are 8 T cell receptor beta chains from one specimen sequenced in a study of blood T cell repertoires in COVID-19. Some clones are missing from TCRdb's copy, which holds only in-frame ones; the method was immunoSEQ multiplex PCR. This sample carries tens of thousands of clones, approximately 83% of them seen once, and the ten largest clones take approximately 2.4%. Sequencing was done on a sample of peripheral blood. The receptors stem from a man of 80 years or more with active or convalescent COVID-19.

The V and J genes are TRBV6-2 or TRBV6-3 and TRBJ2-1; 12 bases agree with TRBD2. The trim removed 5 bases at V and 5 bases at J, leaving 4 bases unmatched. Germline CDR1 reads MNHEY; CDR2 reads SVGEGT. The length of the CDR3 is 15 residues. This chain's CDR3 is CASSRRLAGDNEQFF. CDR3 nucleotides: TGTGCCAGCAGTAGAAGACTAGCGGGAGACAATGAGCAGTTCTTC.

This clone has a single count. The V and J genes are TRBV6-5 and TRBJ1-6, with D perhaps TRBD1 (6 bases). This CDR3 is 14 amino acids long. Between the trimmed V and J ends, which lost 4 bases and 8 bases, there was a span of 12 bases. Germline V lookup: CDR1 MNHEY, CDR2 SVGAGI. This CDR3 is CASSFTGRDSPLHF. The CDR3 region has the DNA TGTGCCAGCAGTTTTACAGGGAGGGATTCACCCCTCCACTTT.

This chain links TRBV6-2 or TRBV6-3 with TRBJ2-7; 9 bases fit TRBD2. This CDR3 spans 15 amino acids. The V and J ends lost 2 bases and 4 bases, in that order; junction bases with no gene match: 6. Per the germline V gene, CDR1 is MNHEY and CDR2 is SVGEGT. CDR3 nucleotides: TGTGCCAGCAGTTACCATCGCCTAGCGGGATACGAGCAGTACTTC. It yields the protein CASSYHRLAGYEQYF.

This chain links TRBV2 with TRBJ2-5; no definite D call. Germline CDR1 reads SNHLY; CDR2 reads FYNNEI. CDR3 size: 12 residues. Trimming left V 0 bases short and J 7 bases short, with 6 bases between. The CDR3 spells CASSEAFRTQYF. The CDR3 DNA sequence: TGTGCCAGCAGTGAAGCTTTCCGGACCCAGTACTTC.

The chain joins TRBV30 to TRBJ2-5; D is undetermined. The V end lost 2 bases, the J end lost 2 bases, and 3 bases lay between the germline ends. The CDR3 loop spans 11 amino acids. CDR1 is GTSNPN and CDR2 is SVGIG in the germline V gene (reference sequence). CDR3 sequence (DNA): TGTGCCTGGAGTACTCAAGAGACCCAGTACTTC. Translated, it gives CAWSTQETQYF.

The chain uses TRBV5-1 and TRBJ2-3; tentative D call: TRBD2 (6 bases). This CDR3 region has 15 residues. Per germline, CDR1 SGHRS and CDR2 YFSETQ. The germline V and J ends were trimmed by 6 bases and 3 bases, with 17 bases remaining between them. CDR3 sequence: CASNSGLAKTDTQYF. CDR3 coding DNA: TGCGCCAGCAACTCCGGGCTAGCGAAGACAGATACGCAGTATTTT. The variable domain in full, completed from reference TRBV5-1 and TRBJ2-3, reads KAGVTQTPRYLIKTRGQQVTLSCSPISGHRSVSWYQQTPGQGLQFLFEYFSETQRNKGNFPGRFSGRQFSNSRSEMNVSTLELGDSALYLCASNSGLAKTDTQYFGPGTRLTVL.

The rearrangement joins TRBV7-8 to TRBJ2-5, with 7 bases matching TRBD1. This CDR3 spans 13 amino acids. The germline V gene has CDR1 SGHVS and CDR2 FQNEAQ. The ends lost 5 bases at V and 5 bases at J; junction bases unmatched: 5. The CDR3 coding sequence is TGTGCCAGCAGCATAGGGGGCGTGGAGACCCAGTACTTC. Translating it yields CASSIGGVETQYF.

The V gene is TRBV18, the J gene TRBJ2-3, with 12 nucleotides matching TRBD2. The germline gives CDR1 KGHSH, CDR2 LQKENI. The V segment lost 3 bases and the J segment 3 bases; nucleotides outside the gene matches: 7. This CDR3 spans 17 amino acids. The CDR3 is CASSPIELAGGTDTQYF. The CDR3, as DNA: TGTGCCAGCTCACCTATCGAACTAGCGGGGGGTACAGATACGCAGTATTTT.